A single T cell receptor beta chain is shown here with its context. Its antigen is unknown. The entry originates in a study of blood T cells in healthy people across ages. Findings and caveats of the study: Naive T cell percentage and TCR beta diversity correlated strongly. The recorded TCR beta diversity per million T cells decreased in a roughly linear manner with age.

Germline assignment: CDR1 SGDLS and CDR2 YYNGEE. This CDR3 has 15 residues. V lost 5 bases to trimming and J lost 3 bases; unmatched junction nucleotides: 5. Primers used in a second PCR of about 6 to 11 cycles were a sample-barcoded 5' primer and a J-beta primer mix. TCRdb re-derived calls from the 5' RACE reads in MiXCR, one entry per CDR3 protein. The data hold fewer than 700,000 distinct CDR3 sequences, with 40% to 50% observed a single time. This chain uses TRBV9 with TRBJ2-1, with 10 positions matching TRBD1. The sequenced sample was blood. The TCR was taken from a man aged 80 or over in good health. CDR3 amino acids: CASSRDRGIYNEQFF. CDR3 nucleotide sequence: TGTGCCAGCAGTCGGGACAGGGGAATCTACAATGAGCAGTTCTTC.